A single sample is the source of the 27 T cell receptor beta chains below, sequenced in a study of shared clonotypes between healthy human individuals. TCRdb's copy holds only in-frame clones and misses some; the assay was immunoSEQ multiplex PCR. The sample lists fewer than 400,000 clones, roughly 70% occurring once. Sequenced sample: memory CD4+ T cells sorted from blood. The subset here: CD45RA-negative fraction. The receptors derive from a man in his thirties or forties in good health.

This rearrangement joins TRBV28 to TRBJ2-7; D gene uncertain. The CDR3 extends over 14 amino acids. From germline, CDR1 is MDHEN and CDR2 SYDVKM. V was trimmed by 3 bases and J by 3 bases, leaving 12 bases between them. In nucleotides, the CDR3 is TGTGCCAGCAGTTTGGCCTCGCGGAGCTACGAGCAGTACTTC. Translated, it gives CASSLASRSYEQYF.

This rearrangement joins TRBV19 to TRBJ1-5; maybe TRBD1 (6 bases). CDR3 length: 14 residues. Germline V gene data show CDR1 as LNHDA and CDR2 as SQIVND (reference sequence). Deletions cut 3 bases from V and 9 bases from J, with 15 bases between. CDR3 bases: TGTGCCAGTAGTATTGATTGGAGGGGGATGCCCCAGCATTTT. This gives the protein CASSIDWRGMPQHF.

To note about this clone: Other DNA sequences from this sample encode an identical CDR3 as well. Here the CDR3 DNA reads TGTGCCAGCTCGCCAGGGTGGAGCAATCAGCCCCAGCATTTT. This sequence encodes CASSPGWSNQPQHF. This chain links TRBV27 with TRBJ1-5, with TRBD1 as a possible D gene (5 bases). Germline CDR1 and CDR2: MNHEY and SMNVEV (reference sequence). V was pared by 8 bases and J by 1 base, with 12 bases between. The CDR3 has 14 amino acids.

This chain connects TRBV18 to TRBJ2-1; 9 nucleotides match TRBD2. Trimming took 3 bases from V and 9 from J; bases not matched to a gene: 9. The CDR3 is 15 residues long. Germline assignment: CDR1 KGHSH and CDR2 LQKENI. This chain's CDR3 is CASSPRREGASEQFF. The CDR3 coding sequence is TGTGCCAGCTCACCCAGGCGGGAGGGGGCATCTGAGCAGTTCTTC.

The chain uses TRBV5-1 and TRBJ2-2; a weak D match, TRBD1 (6 bases). The CDR3 is 14 residues long. CDR1 and CDR2 (germline): SGHRS, YFSETQ. V gave up 3 bases and J gave up 3 bases, with 9 bases separating them. This chain's CDR3 is CASSSRTDTGELFF. As DNA, the CDR3 is TGCGCCAGCAGCTCCCGGACAGACACCGGGGAGCTGTTTTTT.

The chain combines TRBV11-2 with TRBJ2-7; 9 positions match TRBD1. Germline CDR1 is SGHAT and CDR2 is FQNNGV. There are 16 residues in the CDR3. The V gene end was trimmed by 5 bases and the J gene end by 3 bases; junction bases not matched to a gene: 11. The DNA for the CDR3 is TGTGCCAGCAGCCCGAGAAGGACAGGGGATCTCTACGAGCAGTACTTC. It encodes CASSPRRTGDLYEQYF.

This clone was seen repeatedly, ten times or more. V is TRBV6-5 and J is TRBJ2-7, with 10 bases fitting TRBD2. Germline values: CDR1 MNHEY, CDR2 SVGAGI. The CDR3 runs to 14 residues. V lost 6 bases and J lost 5; bases outside the gene matches: 7. In DNA form, the CDR3 reads TGTGCCAGCAGACAGACTAGCGGGTTCCACGAGCAGTACTTC. It specifies CASRQTSGFHEQYF.

The chain is built from TRBV9 and TRBJ2-1; a possible D gene is TRBD2 (6 bases). This CDR3 has 19 residues. The V end lost 0 bases, the J end lost 5 bases, and 24 bases lay between the germline ends. The V gene's germline CDR1 is SGDLS and CDR2 YYNGEE. The DNA for the CDR3 is TGTGCCAGCAGCGTAGCTACGGAGGCGGGGTTCCCGAGGGACAATGAGCAGTTCTTC. Encoded protein: CASSVATEAGFPRDNEQFF.

The J gene is TRBJ2-7, the V gene TRBV4-3; TRBD1 agrees at 11 bases. The junction had 6 bases not matched to a gene; V was cut back by 0 bases and J by 2 bases. CDR3 length equals 17 residues. Germline assignment: CDR1 LGHNA and CDR2 YSLEER. Here the CDR3 DNA reads TGCGCCAGCAGCCAAGAATTTCTGGGACAGGGGGCCTACGAGCAGTACTTC. Its protein is CASSQEFLGQGAYEQYF.

J is TRBJ2-1 and V is TRBV18, with D perhaps matching TRBD2 (6 bases). Looked up from germline, CDR1 is KGHSH and CDR2 is LQKENI. This CDR3 is built from 13 residues. The ends were cut back, 3 bases at V and 6 bases at J, with 9 bases in the middle. The CDR3 DNA sequence: TGTGCCAGCTCACCGTCGCGGGGCAATGAGCAGTTCTTC. Its protein product is CASSPSRGNEQFF.

This clone appeared a few times. Written as DNA, the CDR3 is TGTGCCAGCAGAGAGGGACAGGGGGCAGATACGCAGTATTTT. Translating gives CASREGQGADTQYF. The chain links TRBV25-1 to TRBJ2-3; TRBD1 aligns across 11 bases. Germline CDR1 is MGHDK and CDR2 is SYGVNS. CDR3 length: 14 residues. V shed 6 bases and J 4 bases; nucleotides not matched to a gene: 3.

Only a few counts were recorded for this clone. The chain employs TRBV7-6 and TRBJ2-7, with 9 bases identical to TRBD2. The junction had 1 base not matched to a gene; V was cut back by 1 base and J by 0 bases. Germline CDR1 SGHVS, CDR2 FNYEAQ. The length of the CDR3 is 15 residues. The CDR3 sequence is CASSLGSGSSYEQYF. The CDR3 region has the DNA TGTGCCAGCAGCTTAGGTAGCGGGAGCTCCTACGAGCAGTACTTC.

This clone was picked up a small number of times. This sequence joins TRBV4-1 and TRBJ2-3, with D perhaps TRBD2 (6 bases). The CDR3 length is 15 residues. The ends were cut back, 3 bases at V and 0 bases at J, with 10 bases in the middle. The V gene's germline CDR1 is MGHRA and CDR2 YSYEKL. In DNA form, the CDR3 reads TGCGCCAGCAGCCATAGCGGATCTAGCACAGATACGCAGTATTTT. Protein sequence: CASSHSGSSTDTQYF.

The rearrangement links TRBV30 to TRBJ2-5, with D possibly TRBD1 on 6 matching bases. The germline gives CDR1 GTSNPN, CDR2 SVGIG (reference sequence). This CDR3 has 12 amino acids. The V end was cut by 0 bases, the J end by 5 bases, with 7 bases between. The CDR3 is CAWSVQGETQYF. The CDR3 nucleotides read TGTGCCTGGAGTGTCCAGGGGGAGACCCAGTACTTC.

This rearrangement joins TRBV14 to TRBJ2-7, with a tentative D call TRBD2 (5 bases). Trimming took 2 bases from V and 7 from J, leaving 21 bases between them. The CDR3 is 16 residues long. Germline V lookup: CDR1 SGHDN, CDR2 FVKESK. Here the CDR3 DNA reads TGTGCCAGCAGCCAAAAACGGGGTCTCCGGCTGGGTGAGCAGTACTTC. It yields the protein CASSQKRGLRLGEQYF.

The chain recombines TRBV11-3 with TRBJ1-1; 8 bases align to TRBD1. Trimming at V came to 5 bases and at J to 1 base, leaving 0 bases not matched to a gene. The germline V gene encodes CDR1 SGHNT and CDR2 YENEEA. The CDR3 spans 13 residues. The CDR3 bases are TGTGCCAGCAGCGGACAGGGGAACACTGAAGCTTTCTTT. This sequence encodes CASSGQGNTEAFF.

This clone was counted a few times. V is TRBV27 and J is TRBJ1-1; perhaps TRBD1 as D (6 bases). Germline assignment: CDR1 MNHEY and CDR2 SMNVEV (reference sequence). Trimming shortened V by 8 bases and J by 4 bases, and 11 bases separated the two germline ends. The CDR3 runs to 12 residues. CDR3 sequence: CASSNRVTEAFF. CDR3 sequence (DNA): TGTGCCAGCTCCAACAGGGTCACTGAAGCTTTCTTT.

The rearrangement uses TRBV6-5 and TRBJ2-2; D unresolved. Germline V gene data show CDR1 as MNHEY and CDR2 as SVGAGI. V lost 0 bases to trimming and J lost 7 bases, with 9 bases between them. The CDR3 totals 14 residues. CDR3 residues: CASSYSFSRGELFF. In DNA form, the CDR3 reads TGTGCCAGCAGTTACTCGTTTAGCCGCGGGGAGCTGTTTTTT.

This chain links TRBV7-9 with TRBJ1-5; 8 nucleotides agree with TRBD1. The V and J ends lost 5 bases and 3 bases, in that order; junction bases with no gene match: 9. This CDR3 contains 16 residues. Germline V gives CDR1 SEHNR, CDR2 FQNEAQ (reference sequence). CDR3 sequence (DNA): TGTGCCAGCAGCCCAGGACAGGGTTTGGTCAATCAGCCCCAGCATTTT. It encodes CASSPGQGLVNQPQHF. The full variable domain, completed using reference TRBV7-9 and TRBJ1-5, is DTGVSQNPRHKITKRGQNVTFRCDPISEHNRLYWYRQTLGQGPEFLTYFQNEAQLEKSRLLSDRFSAERPKGSFSTLEIQRTEQGDSAMYLCASSPGQGLVNQPQHFGDGTRLSIL.

The genes are TRBV28 and TRBJ2-6, with D possibly being TRBD2 (7 bases). V gave up 7 bases and J gave up 4 bases, with 17 bases separating them. Germline CDR1 is MDHEN and CDR2 is SYDVKM. The length of the CDR3 is 16 residues. The CDR3 protein is CASKLAGAAGANVLTF. The CDR3 DNA follows: TGTGCCAGCAAGTTGGCGGGGGCTGCCGGGGCCAACGTCCTGACTTTC.

This clone was found a few times. J is TRBJ1-5 and V is TRBV6-1; D might be TRBD1 (5 bases). V gave up 4 bases and J gave up 6 bases, with 10 bases separating them. This CDR3 has 13 residues. Germline V gene lookup returns CDR1 MNHNS and CDR2 SASEGT. CDR3 loop: CASSGGITQPQHF. CDR3 in DNA: TGTGCCAGCAGTGGGGGGATAACTCAGCCCCAGCATTTT.

In regard to this clone: A much larger clone differs from this one at a single base, so this may be a read error. The gene calls are TRBV6-4 and TRBJ2-3; 9 bases are a match to TRBD2. V dropped 2 bases and J dropped 0; count of bases not matched to a gene: 0. Germline values: CDR1 MRHNA, CDR2 SNTAGT. This CDR3 is 15 amino acids long. The CDR3 bases are TGTGCCAGCAGTGACGGGACTAGCAGCACAGATACGCAGTATTTT. Translated: CASSDGTSSTDTQYF.

The chain couples TRBV9 to TRBJ2-1; 7 bases fit TRBD2. CDR1 is SGDLS, CDR2 YYNGEE, per germline. The CDR3 covers 15 residues. The ends lost 1 base at V and 3 bases at J; junction bases unmatched: 4. CDR3 nucleotides: TGTGCCAGCAGCGTACGACCGGGGGGCTACAATGAGCAGTTCTTC. Translating it yields CASSVRPGGYNEQFF.

The V and J genes are TRBV7-9 and TRBJ2-2, with TRBD2 identical over 8 bases. The CDR3 runs to 17 residues. The J segment lost 5 bases and the V segment lost 6 bases, leaving 14 bases of the junction unmatched. CDR1 is SEHNR, CDR2 FQNEAQ, per germline (reference sequence). The CDR3 sequence: CASSLTVGLAKTGELFF. CDR3 in DNA: TGTGCCAGCAGTTTAACTGTAGGACTAGCAAAGACCGGGGAGCTGTTTTTT.

The genes are TRBV4-1 and TRBJ2-4; TRBD2 matches 12 bases. CDR3 size: 18 residues. CDR1 is MGHRA, CDR2 YSYEKL, per germline. J gave up 1 base and V 4 bases, and 8 bases lay outside the gene matches. DNA for the CDR3: TGCGCCAGCAGCCCGGGGCTAGCGGGAGGGTCGGCCAAAAACATTCAGTACTTC. It codes for CASSPGLAGGSAKNIQYF.

This sequence joins TRBV7-9 and TRBJ1-1; D gene unclear. CDR3 length equals 12 residues. CDR1 and CDR2 (germline): SEHNR, FQNEAQ (reference sequence). The V gene lost 5 bases and the J gene lost 3 bases, with 7 bases spanning the gap. Written as DNA, the CDR3 is TGTGCCAGCAGCCGCGTTGACACTGAAGCTTTCTTT. Residues: CASSRVDTEAFF.

The rearrangement joins TRBV6-5 to TRBJ2-5, with D maybe TRBD2 (5 bases). This CDR3 comprises 15 residues. Germline assignment: CDR1 MNHEY and CDR2 SVGAGI. V lost 6 bases to trimming and J lost 2 bases, with 16 bases between them. CDR3 sequence: CASSPVGLAQETQYF. The CDR3 bases are TGTGCCAGCAGCCCGGTAGGACTGGCTCAAGAGACCCAGTACTTC.